This passage covers 31 T cell receptor beta chains from one sample sequenced in a study of blood T cell repertoires in COVID-19. Profiled with immunoSEQ multiplex PCR; TCRdb holds only in-frame clones, not every one. Among fewer than 300,000 clones, more than 70% were seen once, and the ten largest hold roughly 3%. Input material: peripheral blood. All receptors come from a woman aged 18-35 years with acute or convalescent COVID-19.

J is TRBJ1-1 and V is TRBV7-9; D uncertain. V lost 6 bases and J 1 base, leaving 9 bases between the germline ends. The CDR3 spans 13 residues. CDR1 SEHNR and CDR2 FQNEAQ come from the germline V gene (reference sequence). The chain's CDR3 is CASSFGGNTEAFF. CDR3 DNA sequence: TGTGCCAGCAGTTTTGGCGGGAACACTGAAGCTTTCTTT.

The rearrangement uses TRBV7-2 and TRBJ2-7; tentative D call: TRBD2 (7 bases). The CDR3 extends over 15 amino acids. V was pared by 1 base and J by 5 bases, with 15 bases between. Germline V gene sequence: CDR1 SGHTA, CDR2 FQGNSA. The chain's CDR3 is CASSLVLGGLNEQYF. CDR3 DNA: TGTGCCAGCAGCTTAGTTTTGGGGGGGCTCAACGAGCAGTACTTC. Full variable domain (rest looked up from reference TRBV7-2 and TRBJ2-7): GAGVSQSPSNKVTEKGKDVELRCDPISGHTALYWYRQSLGQGLEFLIYFQGNSAPDKSGLPSDRFSAERTGGSVSTLTIQRTQQEDSAVYLCASSLVLGGLNEQYFGPGTRLTVT.

This chain connects TRBV7-6 to TRBJ2-7; 9 positions agree with TRBD1. Germline V lookup: CDR1 SGHVS, CDR2 FNYEAQ. This CDR3 is built from 15 residues. V lost 0 bases, J lost 5 bases, and 5 bases stayed unmatched. CDR3 amino acids: CASSLARDRVHEQYF. The CDR3 region has the DNA TGTGCCAGCAGCTTAGCGCGGGACAGGGTACACGAGCAGTACTTC.

The rearrangement joins TRBV5-1 to TRBJ2-1; 8 bases map to TRBD1. This CDR3 region has 15 residues. After removal of 1 base from V and 4 bases from J, the junction contained 4 bases not matched to a gene. The germline V gene has CDR1 SGHRS and CDR2 YFSETQ. Here the CDR3 reads CASSLSQGAYNEQFF. The DNA of the CDR3 is TGCGCCAGCAGCTTGAGCCAGGGGGCTTACAATGAGCAGTTCTTC. Full variable domain (remainder filled in from reference TRBV5-1 and TRBJ2-1): KAGVTQTPRYLIKTRGQQVTLSCSPISGHRSVSWYQQTPGQGLQFLFEYFSETQRNKGNFPGRFSGRQFSNSRSEMNVSTLELGDSALYLCASSLSQGAYNEQFFGPGTRLTVL.

This chain connects TRBV2 to TRBJ1-1, with 7 bases matching TRBD1. The CDR3 has 13 amino acids. The germline CDR1 and CDR2 sequences are SNHLY and FYNNEI. V shed 5 bases and J 10 bases; nucleotides not matched to a gene: 10. CDR3 sequence: CASSLLDRARAFF. The CDR3 DNA reads TGTGCCAGCAGTCTCCTCGACAGGGCGCGAGCTTTCTTT.

This clone appeared a single time. V gene TRBV4-3 combines with J gene TRBJ1-4, with a tentative D call TRBD1 (6 bases). There are 17 residues in the CDR3. Germline assignment: CDR1 LGHNA and CDR2 YSLEER. The V and J ends lost 0 bases and 5 bases respectively, with 16 bases between them. CDR3 loop: CASSQEIIGRGNEKLFF. CDR3 in DNA: TGCGCCAGCAGCCAAGAAATTATCGGCAGGGGAAATGAAAAACTGTTTTTT.

The chain has TRBV18 and TRBJ1-4; the D gene is possibly TRBD1 (5 bases). V lost 4 bases to trimming and J lost 5 bases, with 11 bases between them. Germline lookup yields CDR1 KGHSH and CDR2 LQKENI. The CDR3 spans 14 residues. DNA for the CDR3: TGTGCCAGCTCACTTGCGGGGGGAAATGAAAAACTGTTTTTT. As protein: CASSLAGGNEKLFF.

Note on this clone: This same CDR3 is encoded by further DNA sequences in the sample. The genes are TRBV25-1 and TRBJ2-1; perhaps TRBD1 as D (6 bases). The CDR3 runs 12 residues. Trimming left V 7 bases short and J 4 bases short, with 8 bases between. Germline V lookup: CDR1 MGHDK, CDR2 SYGVNS. The CDR3 DNA is TGTGCCAGCACCGGACAGTACAATGAGCAGTTCTTC. It yields the protein CASTGQYNEQFF.

The J gene is TRBJ2-2, the V gene TRBV30; D remains unclear. The CDR3 covers 13 residues. V was cut by 2 bases and J by 4 bases, with 8 bases left in between. Germline V gives CDR1 GTSNPN, CDR2 SVGIG (reference sequence). This chain's CDR3 is CAWSLQATGELFF. The DNA of the CDR3 is TGTGCCTGGAGTCTCCAGGCCACCGGGGAGCTGTTTTTT.

This clone was counted between two and nine times. The J gene is TRBJ1-3, the V gene TRBV10-3; 7 positions agree with TRBD1. There are 13 residues in the CDR3. With V trimmed by 8 bases and J by 4 bases, 5 bases remained unmatched. Germline lookup yields CDR1 ENHRY and CDR2 SYGVKD. The CDR3 DNA reads as TGTGCCATCCTTGGACAGGACGGAAACACCATATATTTT. Residues: CAILGQDGNTIYF.

The chain links TRBV11-2 to TRBJ1-5; D gene unclear. CDR3 length equals 14 residues. The germline V and J ends were trimmed by 1 base and 6 bases, with 10 bases remaining between them. Per the germline V gene, CDR1 is SGHAT and CDR2 is FQNNGV. The CDR3 reads CASSLGLGVQPQHF. In DNA, the CDR3 is TGTGCCAGCAGCTTAGGGTTAGGAGTTCAGCCCCAGCATTTT.

This chain links TRBV5-1 with TRBJ1-6, with unresolved D. V was shortened by 3 bases and J by 9 bases, with 13 bases between the two germline ends. The CDR3 is 14 residues long. CDR1 and CDR2 (germline): SGHRS, YFSETQ. CDR3 nucleotides: TGCGCCAGCAGCTCTCGGGGTGGTAGTTCACCCCTCCACTTT. Its translation: CASSSRGGSSPLHF.

This clone was seen a handful of times. This rearrangement joins TRBV5-1 to TRBJ2-4, with 8 bases identical to TRBD1. CDR3 length equals 13 residues. Germline V lookup: CDR1 SGHRS, CDR2 YFSETQ. With 0 bases clipped from V and 12 bases from J, the junction kept 5 bases outside the gene matches. The CDR3: CASSLGDRRPQYF. The CDR3 nucleotides are TGCGCCAGCAGCTTGGGGGACAGGAGGCCTCAGTACTTC. Filled out from reference TRBV5-1 and TRBJ2-4, the complete variable domain reads KAGVTQTPRYLIKTRGQQVTLSCSPISGHRSVSWYQQTPGQGLQFLFEYFSETQRNKGNFPGRFSGRQFSNSRSEMNVSTLELGDSALYLCASSLGDRRPQYFGAGTRLSVL.

The rearrangement uses TRBV4-2 and TRBJ2-2; 11 positions agree with TRBD2. The CDR3 runs to 16 residues. The germline CDR1 and CDR2 sequences are LGHNA and YNFKEQ. J lost 4 bases, V lost 1 base, and 2 bases had no gene match. This CDR3 is CASSQGSGRATGELFF. CDR3 nucleotides: TGTGCCAGCAGCCAAGGTAGCGGGAGGGCCACCGGGGAGCTGTTTTTT.

The rearrangement uses TRBV15 and TRBJ2-3; the D gene is possibly TRBD1 (6 bases). This CDR3 has 13 residues. In germline, CDR1 is LNHNV, CDR2 YYDKDF (reference sequence). The ends were cut back, 0 bases at V and 7 bases at J, with 8 bases in the middle. CDR3 nucleotide sequence: TGTGCCACCAGCAGAGAGCAGGGGAATACGCAGTATTTT. It encodes CATSREQGNTQYF.

The rearrangement uses TRBV7-9 and TRBJ1-2, with D possibly matching TRBD1 (6 bases). Trimming removed 5 bases from V and 5 bases from J, with 12 bases in between. CDR1 and CDR2 from the germline V gene are SEHNR and FQNEAQ (reference sequence). The CDR3 length is 13 residues. As DNA, the CDR3 is TGTGCCAGCAGCCCGGACAGCTTATATGGCTACACCTTC. It codes for CASSPDSLYGYTF.

The genes are TRBV6-2 or TRBV6-3 and TRBJ2-4, with 8 bases fitting TRBD1. CDR3 length: 16 amino acids. The V and J ends lost 2 bases and 0 bases, in that order; junction bases with no gene match: 3. Germline V gene data show CDR1 as MNHEY and CDR2 as SVGEGT. The CDR3 spells CASSYPDRGAKNIQYF. CDR3 nucleotide sequence: TGTGCCAGCAGTTACCCCGACAGGGGAGCCAAAAACATTCAGTACTTC.

The chain carries TRBV24-1 and TRBJ2-2; 8 bases fit TRBD2. The CDR3 is made up of 15 amino acids. The J segment lost 5 bases and the V segment lost 4 bases, leaving 5 bases of the junction unmatched. Germline V gene data show CDR1 as KGHDR and CDR2 as SFDVKD. CDR3 sequence reads: CATSDPGLGTGELFF. Written as DNA, the CDR3 is TGTGCCACCAGTGACCCGGGACTAGGGACCGGGGAGCTGTTTTTT.

This chain uses TRBV30 with TRBJ2-1; 16 bases map to TRBD2. Germline V gene lookup returns CDR1 GTSNPN and CDR2 SVGIG (reference sequence). The CDR3 has 15 amino acids. V lost 2 bases and J lost 9; bases outside the gene matches: 4. The CDR3 bases are TGTGCCTGGAGTACGGGACTAGCGGGAGGGGGTGAGCAGTTCTTC. Translation gives CAWSTGLAGGGEQFF.

The chain joins TRBV6-2 or TRBV6-3 to TRBJ2-2; a weak D match, TRBD2 (6 bases). This CDR3 comprises 15 residues. Looked up from germline, CDR1 is MNHEY and CDR2 is SVGEGT. Trimming pared 5 bases from V and 5 bases from J, leaving 15 bases between. In DNA form, the CDR3 reads TGTGCCAGCAGTGCGGGACCGGCAGGAACCGGGGAGCTGTTTTTT. Amino acids: CASSAGPAGTGELFF.

The chain carries TRBV27 and TRBJ2-1; D gene uncertain. The ends were cut back, 6 bases at V and 9 bases at J, with 9 bases in the middle. The CDR3 is 11 residues long. In germline, CDR1 is MNHEY, CDR2 SMNVEV (reference sequence). As DNA, the CDR3 is TGTGCCAGCAGCTCCACCGGTGAGCAGTTCTTC. Translation: CASSSTGEQFF.

The chain combines TRBV27 with TRBJ1-1; D is perhaps TRBD1 (6 bases). The CDR3 runs 13 residues. The V gene lost 8 bases and the J gene lost 3 bases, with 13 bases spanning the gap. The germline gives CDR1 MNHEY, CDR2 SMNVEV (reference sequence). The CDR3 nucleotides are TGTGCCAGCCTCGGGGGGCCTTACACTGAAGCTTTCTTT. This sequence encodes CASLGGPYTEAFF.

This chain links TRBV9 with TRBJ2-3, with 7 bases aligning to TRBD1. Trimming cost V 2 bases and J 1 base; bases outside gene matches: 4. This CDR3 spans 15 amino acids. Germline assignment: CDR1 SGDLS and CDR2 YYNGEE. CDR3 coding DNA: TGTGCCAGCAGCGTTGTCCAGGGGGGCACAGATACGCAGTATTTT. This encodes CASSVVQGGTDTQYF.

V usage is TRBV24-1 and J usage is TRBJ2-2; the D gene is possibly TRBD1 (6 bases). The CDR3 has 14 residues. Germline V gene data show CDR1 as KGHDR and CDR2 as SFDVKD. Trimming removed 10 bases at V and 6 bases at J, with 17 bases between. DNA of the CDR3: TGTGCCACGGGGGAACAGGGATCCCCCGGGGAGCTGTTTTTT. Translated: CATGEQGSPGELFF.

The J gene is TRBJ2-3, the V gene TRBV27, with 14 bases matching TRBD2. The CDR3 contains 16 residues. V lost 4 bases to trimming and J lost 2 bases; unmatched junction nucleotides: 2. Germline CDR1 reads MNHEY; CDR2 reads SMNVEV (reference sequence). CDR3 bases: TGTGCCAGCAGTTCGGGACTAGCGGGAGTCACAGATACGCAGTATTTT. Its protein is CASSSGLAGVTDTQYF.

On this clone: The junction departs from the called germline gene at one end, perhaps through a read error. The chain has TRBV6-2 or TRBV6-3 and TRBJ2-7; the D is unclear. The CDR3 spans 11 residues. Germline V gene sequence: CDR1 MNHEY, CDR2 SVGEGT. The CDR3 spells CTSSYSGEQYF. The CDR3 DNA is TGTACCAGCAGTTACTCCGGCGAGCAGTACTTC.

The rearrangement joins TRBV24-1 to TRBJ1-5; possibly TRBD1 for D (5 bases). This CDR3 contains 15 residues. In germline, CDR1 is KGHDR, CDR2 SFDVKD. V was shortened by 6 bases and J by 0 bases, with 11 bases between the two germline ends. The DNA of the CDR3 is TGTGCCACCAGTCCCAGGGACTATAGCAATCAGCCCCAGCATTTT. This gives the protein CATSPRDYSNQPQHF.

The chain joins TRBV19 to TRBJ2-7; 12 nucleotides match TRBD2. V lost 6 bases and J lost 5; bases outside the gene matches: 5. The CDR3 contains 14 residues. CDR1 is LNHDA, CDR2 SQIVND, per germline (reference sequence). CDR3 residues: CASSRTSGNHEQYF. In nucleotides, the CDR3 is TGTGCCAGTAGCCGGACTAGCGGGAACCACGAGCAGTACTTC.

V usage is TRBV19 and J usage is TRBJ2-3; possible D gene TRBD2, 6 bases. Trimming took 0 bases from V and 2 from J, leaving 18 bases between them. The CDR3 consists of 18 residues. Per the germline V gene, CDR1 is LNHDA and CDR2 is SQIVND (reference sequence). The CDR3 nucleotides read TGTGCCAGTAGTATAGACACGCCGAACGGGAGACCCACAGATACGCAGTATTTT. This translates into CASSIDTPNGRPTDTQYF.

The V gene is TRBV29-1, the J gene TRBJ1-5; D gene unclear. V dropped 4 bases and J dropped 3 bases, with 7 bases sitting between them. The CDR3 has 12 residues. Germline V gene data show CDR1 as SQVTM and CDR2 as ANQGSEA. DNA of the CDR3: TGCAGCGTTGGGGCAGTCAATCAGCCCCAGCATTTT. Its protein product is CSVGAVNQPQHF.

The chain has TRBV4-1 and TRBJ2-1, with D possibly being TRBD2 (6 bases). The CDR3 runs 15 residues. V shed 1 base and J shed 2 bases, with 9 bases lying between them. The germline CDR1 and CDR2 sequences are MGHRA and YSYEKL. The CDR3 DNA follows: TGCGCCAGCAGCCAAGCGGACTATCCCTACAATGAGCAGTTCTTC. Translation gives CASSQADYPYNEQFF.